Presented here are 8 T cell receptor beta chains from one specimen sequenced in a study of blood T cell repertoires in COVID-19. Here immunoSEQ multiplex PCR was the method, and the copy in TCRdb shows in-frame clones only, minus some. Found here are 490,000 or so clones, less than 90% of them singletons; the top ten hold roughly 8%. Sequencing input: PBMCs or T cells enriched from blood (not recorded which). The source is a woman aged 55-75 years who had recovered from COVID-19.

The chain is built from TRBV7-2 and TRBJ2-2; D gene unclear. The V end was cut by 1 base, the J end by 8 bases, with 14 bases between. The germline V gene encodes CDR1 SGHTA and CDR2 FQGNSA. The CDR3 is 15 residues long. CDR3 bases: TGTGCCAGCAGCTTAGTCAGTGGGCAGAGAGGGGAGCTGTTTTTT. Protein product: CASSLVSGQRGELFF.

The J gene is TRBJ2-2, the V gene TRBV29-1, with D perhaps matching TRBD2 (6 bases). The CDR3 is made up of 15 amino acids. CDR1 and CDR2 (germline): SQVTM, ANQGSEA. The germline V and J ends were trimmed by 5 bases and 0 bases, with 13 bases remaining between them. CDR3 coding DNA: TGCAGCGTTTCTTTTACGGGGGCGAACACCGGGGAGCTGTTTTTT. Translation gives CSVSFTGANTGELFF.

This clone was observed a handful of times. The chain recombines TRBV24-1 with TRBJ2-7; 7 bases are shared with TRBD1. With V trimmed by 3 bases and J by 3 bases, 7 bases remained unmatched. The CDR3 extends over 15 amino acids. CDR1 KGHDR and CDR2 SFDVKD come from the germline V gene. The CDR3 here is CATSDPGPGGYEQYF. The CDR3 coding sequence is TGTGCCACCAGTGATCCAGGGCCAGGGGGCTACGAGCAGTACTTC.

The chain uses TRBV5-5 and TRBJ2-1; TRBD2 might be the D (7 bases). V shed 2 bases and J shed 8 bases, with 17 bases lying between them. Germline lookup yields CDR1 SGHKS and CDR2 YYEKEE (reference sequence). This CDR3 spans 15 amino acids. DNA for the CDR3: TGTGCCAGCAGCTTTACGGGGGGCGCCCCGGATGAGCAGTTCTTC. Its translation: CASSFTGGAPDEQFF.

The V and J genes are TRBV18 and TRBJ2-7; tentatively, D is TRBD2 (6 bases). With 4 bases removed from V and 3 bases from J, the gap between germline ends came to 10 bases. Germline V gene data show CDR1 as KGHSH and CDR2 as LQKENI. This CDR3 has 13 residues. CDR3 sequence (DNA): TGTGCCAGCTCACTTTCCGGGGGCTACGAGCAGTACTTC. This translates into CASSLSGGYEQYF.

The rearrangement uses TRBV3-1 (or the pseudogene TRBV3-2) and TRBJ1-6; D possibly corresponds to TRBD1 (5 bases). The V end lost 6 bases, the J end lost 6 bases, and 15 bases lay between the germline ends. The germline CDR1 and CDR2 sequences are LGHDT and YNNKEL (reference sequence). This CDR3 is built from 15 residues. As DNA, the CDR3 is TGTGCCAGCAGTCAGGGTGATCCTCTTAATTCACCCCTCCACTTT. Translation: CASSQGDPLNSPLHF.

The rearrangement joins TRBV2 to TRBJ1-1; the match to TRBD1 covers 7 bases. Germline V CDR1 and CDR2: SNHLY, FYNNEI. CDR3 size: 19 residues. Germline trimming cut 6 bases from V and 1 base from J; bases unmatched to any gene: 20. The DNA of the CDR3 is TGTGCCAGCAGACCACCTAGAGACAGGGTCGGAAGGGGGAACACTGAAGCTTTCTTT. This sequence encodes CASRPPRDRVGRGNTEAFF.

The chain links TRBV14 to TRBJ1-1; weak D call: TRBD1 (5 bases). The CDR3 is made up of 16 amino acids. Germline V lookup: CDR1 SGHDN, CDR2 FVKESK. V shed 1 base and J shed 6 bases, with 18 bases lying between them. The CDR3 loop is CASSQATLAGRAEAFF. CDR3 coding DNA: TGTGCCAGCAGCCAAGCGACCCTGGCGGGACGCGCTGAAGCTTTCTTT. Based on the CDR3 plus reference TRBV14 and TRBJ1-1, the full variable domain is EAGVTQFPSHSVIEKGQTVTLRCDPISGHDNLYWYRRVMGKEIKFLLHFVKESKQDESGMPNNRFLAERTGGTYSTLKVQPAELEDSGVYFCASSQATLAGRAEAFFGQGTRLTVV.